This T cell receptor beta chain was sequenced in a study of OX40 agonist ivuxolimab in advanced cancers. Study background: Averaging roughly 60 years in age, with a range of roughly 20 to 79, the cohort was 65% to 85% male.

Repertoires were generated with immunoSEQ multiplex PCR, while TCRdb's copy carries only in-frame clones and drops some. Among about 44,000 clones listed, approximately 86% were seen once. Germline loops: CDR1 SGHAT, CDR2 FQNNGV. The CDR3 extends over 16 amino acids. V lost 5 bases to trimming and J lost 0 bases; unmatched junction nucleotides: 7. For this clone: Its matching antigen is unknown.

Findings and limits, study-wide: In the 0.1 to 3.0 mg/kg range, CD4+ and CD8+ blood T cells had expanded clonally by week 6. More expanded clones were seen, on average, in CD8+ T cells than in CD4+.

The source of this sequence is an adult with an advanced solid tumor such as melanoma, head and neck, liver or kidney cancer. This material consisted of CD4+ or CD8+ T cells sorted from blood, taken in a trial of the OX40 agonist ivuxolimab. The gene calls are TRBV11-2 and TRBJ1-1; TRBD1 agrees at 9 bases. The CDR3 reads CASSQDRGGMNTEAFF. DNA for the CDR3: TGTGCCAGCAGCCAGGACAGGGGAGGAATGAACACTGAAGCTTTCTTT.